The entry below describes one T cell receptor beta chain. Profiled with immunoSEQ multiplex PCR; TCRdb holds only in-frame clones, not every one. The repertoire includes more than 150,000 clones, about nine tenths of them detected once, and 1.5% to 2% sits in the top ten. This sample stems from a study of T cell responses to AZD1222 COVID-19 vaccine. This CDR3 is built from 13 residues. Trimming took 0 bases from V and 6 from J, leaving 7 bases between them. Germline-derived CDR1 and CDR2 are SGHRS and YFSETQ. The J gene is TRBJ2-1, the V gene TRBV5-1; D remains ambiguous. The sequenced sample was peripheral blood, obtained on day 0 of AZD1222 vaccination. The sequence was collected from an adult in good health. Here the CDR3 DNA reads TGCGCCAGCAGCTTGGCTAGTTTCAATGAGCAGTTCTTC. This translates into CASSLASFNEQFF. Full variable domain (rest looked up from reference TRBV5-1 and TRBJ2-1): KAGVTQTPRYLIKTRGQQVTLSCSPISGHRSVSWYQQTPGQGLQFLFEYFSETQRNKGNFPGRFSGRQFSNSRSEMNVSTLELGDSALYLCASSLASFNEQFFGPGTRLTVL.